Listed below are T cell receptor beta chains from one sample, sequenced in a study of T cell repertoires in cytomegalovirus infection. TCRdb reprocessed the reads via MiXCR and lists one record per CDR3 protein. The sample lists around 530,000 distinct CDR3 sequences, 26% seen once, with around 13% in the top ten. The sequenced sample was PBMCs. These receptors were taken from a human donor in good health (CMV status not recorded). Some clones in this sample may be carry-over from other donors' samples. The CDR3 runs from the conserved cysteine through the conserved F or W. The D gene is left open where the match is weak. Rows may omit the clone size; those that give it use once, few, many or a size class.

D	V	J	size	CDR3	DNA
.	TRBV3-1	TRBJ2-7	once	CASSHLGGARVYEQYF	TGTGCCAGCAGCCACCTAGGAGGGGCCCGTGTCTACGAGCAGTACTTC
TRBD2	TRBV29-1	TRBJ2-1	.	CSVEDVETSGTPEQFF	TGCAGCGTTGAAGACGTGGAGACTAGCGGGACGCCTGAGCAGTTCTTC
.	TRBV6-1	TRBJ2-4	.	CASSWVFKNIQYF	TGTGCCAGCAGTTGGGTCTTCAAAAACATTCAGTACTTC
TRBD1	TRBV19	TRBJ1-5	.	CASSWEQGGNQPQHF	TGTGCCAGTAGCTGGGAACAGGGGGGCAATCAGCCCCAGCATTTT
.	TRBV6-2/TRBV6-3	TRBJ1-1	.	CASSQQMNTEAFF	TGTGCCAGCAGTCAACAGATGAACACTGAAGCTTTCTTT
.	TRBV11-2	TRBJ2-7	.	CASSLGAGTYEQYF	TGTGCCAGCAGCTTAGGGGCAGGGACCTACGAGCAGTACTTC
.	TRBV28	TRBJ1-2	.	CASSYQGPGTYGYTF	TGTGCCAGCAGTTATCAGGGGCCCGGGACTTATGGCTACACCTTC
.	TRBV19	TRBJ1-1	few	CASRKSDAAFF	TGTGCCAGTAGAAAGAGTGATGCAGCTTTCTTT
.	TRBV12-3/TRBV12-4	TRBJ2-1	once	CASSLQSSARAGEQFF	TGTGCCAGCAGTTTACAGTCCAGCGCACGCGCCGGGGAGCAGTTCTTC
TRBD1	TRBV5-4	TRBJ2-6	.	CASSLRDRAGANVLTF	TGTGCCAGCAGCTTGAGGGACAGGGCTGGGGCCAACGTCCTGACTTTC
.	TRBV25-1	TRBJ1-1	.	CASSGPQGENTEAFF	TGTGCCAGCAGCGGACCCCAGGGAGAGAACACTGAAGCTTTCTTT
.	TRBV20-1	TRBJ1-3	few	CSASSGLGGNTIYF	TGCAGTGCTAGCTCCGGGCTAGGTGGAAACACCATATATTTT
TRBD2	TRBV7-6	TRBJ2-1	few	CASRAAGESEQFF	TGTGCCAGCAGGGCAGCGGGAGAGAGTGAGCAGTTCTTC
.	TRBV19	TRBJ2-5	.	CASSIQTRETQYF	TGTGCCAGTAGTATCCAGACTCGGGAGACCCAGTACTTC
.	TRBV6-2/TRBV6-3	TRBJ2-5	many	CASSYSETQYF	TGTGCCAGCAGTTACAGTGAGACCCAGTACTTC
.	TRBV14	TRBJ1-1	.	CASSQDIGMNTEAFF	TGTGCCAGCAGCCAAGATATCGGTATGAACACTGAAGCTTTCTTT
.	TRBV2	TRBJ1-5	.	CASRPRDRPRQPQHF	TGTGCCAGCAGACCTAGGGACCGCCCACGGCAGCCCCAGCATTTT
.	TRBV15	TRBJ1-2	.	CATSRPDQAYGYTF	TGTGCCACCAGCAGACCGGACCAGGCCTATGGCTACACCTTC
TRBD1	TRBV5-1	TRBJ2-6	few	CASSRDRGSSGANVLTF	TGCGCCAGCAGCCGGGACAGGGGAAGCTCGGGGGCCAACGTCCTGACTTTC
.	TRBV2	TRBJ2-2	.	CASSNTDGPGELFF	TGTGCCAGCAGTAATACGGACGGGCCCGGGGAGCTGTTTTTT